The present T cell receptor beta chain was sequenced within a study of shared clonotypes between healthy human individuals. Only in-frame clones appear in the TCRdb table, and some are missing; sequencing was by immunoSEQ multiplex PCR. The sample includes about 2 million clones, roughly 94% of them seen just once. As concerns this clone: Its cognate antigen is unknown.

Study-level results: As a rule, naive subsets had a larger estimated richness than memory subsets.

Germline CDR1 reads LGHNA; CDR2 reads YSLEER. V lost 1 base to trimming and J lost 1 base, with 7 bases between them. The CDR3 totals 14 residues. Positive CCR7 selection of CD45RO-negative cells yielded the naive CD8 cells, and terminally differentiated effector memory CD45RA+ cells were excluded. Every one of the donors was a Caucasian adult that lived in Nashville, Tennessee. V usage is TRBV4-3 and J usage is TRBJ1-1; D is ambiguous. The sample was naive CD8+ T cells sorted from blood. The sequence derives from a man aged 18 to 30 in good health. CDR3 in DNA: TGCGCCAGCAGCCAAGGGCAGGCGAACACTGAAGCTTTCTTT. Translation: CASSQGQANTEAFF.